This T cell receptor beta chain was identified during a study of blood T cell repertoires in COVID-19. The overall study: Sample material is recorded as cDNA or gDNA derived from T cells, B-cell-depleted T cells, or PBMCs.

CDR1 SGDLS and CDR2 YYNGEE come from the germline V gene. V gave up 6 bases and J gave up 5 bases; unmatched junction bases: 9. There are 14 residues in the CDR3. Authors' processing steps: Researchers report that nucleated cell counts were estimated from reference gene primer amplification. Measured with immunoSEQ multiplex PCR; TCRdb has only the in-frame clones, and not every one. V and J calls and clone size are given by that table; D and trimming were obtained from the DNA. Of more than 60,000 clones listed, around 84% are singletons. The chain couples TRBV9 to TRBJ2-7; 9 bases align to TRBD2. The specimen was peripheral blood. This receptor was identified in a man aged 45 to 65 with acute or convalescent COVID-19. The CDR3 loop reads CASTPGLATDEQYF. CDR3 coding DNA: TGTGCCAGCACCCCCGGACTAGCGACGGACGAGCAGTACTTC.